A single TCR beta chain is shown here with its context. This table comes from immunoSEQ multiplex PCR, and its TCRdb copy is limited to in-frame clones, with some not included. The sample yields fewer than 350,000 clones, 85% to 90% seen once. This sample was included in a study of blood T cell repertoires in COVID-19. This sequence was found in a woman aged 18-29 years with acute COVID-19. Sequenced input: PBMCs or T cells enriched from blood (not recorded which).

The CDR3 DNA is TGTGCCAGCTCACTAACTCAGGGGGCTTCAGATACGCAGTATTTT. Protein sequence: CASSLTQGASDTQYF. The chain carries TRBV18 and TRBJ2-3, with 8 bases lining up with TRBD1. The CDR3 extends over 15 amino acids. Germline trimming cut 4 bases from V and 4 bases from J; bases unmatched to any gene: 7. Germline V lookup: CDR1 KGHSH, CDR2 LQKENI.